This T cell receptor (beta chain) was sequenced for a study of regulatory and conventional T cells in RAG deficiency. Concerning this clone itself: The antigen is undetermined.

Germline assignment: CDR1 KGHSH and CDR2 LQKENI. The CDR3 has 12 amino acids. V was shortened by 6 bases and J by 5 bases, with 11 bases between the two germline ends. Findings and caveats of the study: Omenn patients showed >90% Treg-Tconv overlap and shorter CDR3 lengths. Compared with controls, unique Treg TCR beta sequences dropped approximately 100-fold in Omenn syndrome and CID/AS.

Using immunoSEQ multiplex PCR, the repertoire was profiled, and TCRdb retains in-frame clones only, with some absent. This sample has about 28,000 clones, with 75% to 95% found just once. Blood CD4+ CD25-high CD127-low regulatory T cells supplied the genomic DNA template. The sample was also linked to a second study, of regulatory T cells. As reported in that work: The primer mix had 52 TRBV and 13 TRBJ primers.

This receptor was taken from a human donor in good health. Source material: Tregs sorted from blood. The rearrangement uses TRBV18 and TRBJ2-7; D possibly corresponds to TRBD1 (5 bases). The CDR3 region is CASSPDRDEQYF. DNA for the CDR3: TGTGCCAGCTCCCCTGACAGAGACGAGCAGTACTTC.